One sample yielded the 27 T cell receptor beta chains listed below, sequenced in a study of CD8+ T cells in alopecia areata. Treatment defined: oral pan-JAK inhibitor, 5-10 mg twice daily. RNA extraction was followed by reverse transcription into cDNA, which acted as the sequencing template. The data were produced by immunoSEQ multiplex PCR, yet TCRdb's version contains in-frame clones alone and is incomplete. The sample lists about 200,000 clones, 50% to 60% occurring once. This material consisted of CD4+ T cells sorted from blood, taken at week 4, from a patient treated with tofacitinib. These receptors all come from a human donor with alopecia areata.

V is TRBV7-6 and J is TRBJ2-4, with TRBD1 identical over 9 bases. Per the germline V gene, CDR1 is SGHVS and CDR2 is FNYEAQ. The CDR3 loop spans 16 amino acids. The ends lost 0 bases at V and 6 bases at J; junction bases unmatched: 6. This chain's CDR3 is CASSLAPDRGSNIQYF. For the CDR3, the DNA is TGTGCCAGCAGCTTAGCCCCGGACAGGGGTTCAAACATTCAGTACTTC. The variable domain in full, completed from reference TRBV7-6 and TRBJ2-4, reads GAGVSQSPRYKVTKRGQDVALRCDPISGHVSLYWYRQALGQGPEFLTYFNYEAQQDKSGLPNDRFSAERPEGSISTLTIQRTEQRDSAMYRCASSLAPDRGSNIQYFGAGTRLSVL.

This sequence joins TRBV7-9 and TRBJ2-3; 9 nucleotides align to TRBD2. With V trimmed by 5 bases and J by 6 bases, 6 bases remained unmatched. This CDR3 region has 14 residues. CDR1 SEHNR and CDR2 FQNEAQ come from the germline V gene (reference sequence). The CDR3 protein is CASSRAGGVDTQYF. CDR3 bases: TGTGCCAGCAGCCGAGCGGGGGGAGTTGATACGCAGTATTTT.

The chain combines TRBV25-1 with TRBJ2-3; tentative D call: TRBD1 (5 bases). V lost 4 bases and J lost 4, with 9 bases in between. The germline gives CDR1 MGHDK, CDR2 SYGVNS. CDR3 length equals 13 residues. The CDR3 nucleotides are TGTGCCAGCAGTGGGGGCTTACCAGATACGCAGTATTTT. It translates to CASSGGLPDTQYF.

The chain couples TRBV10-3 to TRBJ2-5; the D gene is possibly TRBD1 (7 bases). The CDR3 is 14 residues long. With 8 bases removed from V and 1 base from J, the gap between germline ends came to 14 bases. The germline V gene has CDR1 ENHRY and CDR2 SYGVKD. CDR3 protein: CAIGQGDFQETQYF. The CDR3 DNA sequence: TGTGCCATCGGTCAGGGGGACTTCCAAGAGACCCAGTACTTC.

J is TRBJ2-5 and V is TRBV5-6; a possible D gene is TRBD2 (7 bases). V dropped 2 bases and J dropped 2 bases, with 13 bases sitting between them. Looked up from germline, CDR1 is SGHDT and CDR2 is YYEEEE. The CDR3 loop spans 15 amino acids. CDR3 sequence (DNA): TGTGCCAGCAGCTTCCCAGGGAGGGGGCAAGAGACCCAGTACTTC. Its protein product is CASSFPGRGQETQYF.

This sequence joins TRBV27 and TRBJ1-5, with no clear D. Germline CDR1 is MNHEY and CDR2 is SMNVEV (reference sequence). This CDR3 region has 15 residues. V lost 2 bases and J lost 0, with 8 bases in between. The CDR3, as DNA: TGTGCCAGCAGTTTAGAAGGTTATAGCAATCAGCCCCAGCATTTT. It codes for CASSLEGYSNQPQHF.

The chain uses TRBV7-6 and TRBJ2-3; D possibly matches TRBD1 or TRBD2 (5 bases each). Per the germline V gene, CDR1 is SGHVS and CDR2 is FNYEAQ. The CDR3 is 15 residues long. V gave up 2 bases and J gave up 2 bases, with 11 bases separating them. This chain's CDR3 is CASSLTGHLTDTQYF. The CDR3 DNA is TGTGCCAGCAGCTTAACGGGGCACCTCACAGATACGCAGTATTTT. The variable domain in full, with the rest retrieved from reference TRBV7-6 and TRBJ2-3, is GAGVSQSPRYKVTKRGQDVALRCDPISGHVSLYWYRQALGQGPEFLTYFNYEAQQDKSGLPNDRFSAERPEGSISTLTIQRTEQRDSAMYRCASSLTGHLTDTQYFGPGTRLTVL.

The chain combines TRBV30 with TRBJ1-6; D call uncertain. Trimming took 1 base from V and 0 from J, leaving 10 bases between them. This CDR3 has 16 residues. In germline, CDR1 is GTSNPN, CDR2 SVGIG (reference sequence). CDR3 sequence (DNA): TGTGCCTGGAGTGGGACCCAGAGCTCCTATAATTCACCCCTCCACTTT. This sequence encodes CAWSGTQSSYNSPLHF.

This clone has a handful of counts. The J gene is TRBJ1-1, the V gene TRBV29-1; weak D call: TRBD1 (5 bases). Trimming removed 6 bases at V and 7 bases at J, with 15 bases between. CDR3 length: 12 amino acids. The V gene's germline CDR1 is SQVTM and CDR2 ANQGSEA. CDR3 sequence: CSVVDGGGEAFF. The CDR3 DNA sequence: TGCAGCGTGGTGGACGGCGGGGGTGAAGCTTTCTTT.

This rearrangement joins TRBV4-3 to TRBJ2-3; the D is unclear. CDR3 length: 16 amino acids. V dropped 1 base and J dropped 1 base, with 12 bases sitting between them. From germline, CDR1 is LGHNA and CDR2 YSLEER. CDR3 DNA sequence: TGCGCCAGCAGCCAAGGGTCCATCCCTCGCACAGATACGCAGTATTTT. Its translation is CASSQGSIPRTDTQYF.

In its sample, this clone was seen a few times. The chain employs TRBV10-3 and TRBJ2-5; TRBD2 matches at 7 bases. In germline, CDR1 is ENHRY, CDR2 SYGVKD. With 4 bases clipped from V and 1 base from J, the junction kept 21 bases outside the gene matches. The CDR3 spans 20 residues. In DNA form, the CDR3 reads TGTGCCATCAGTGCCTCCCGACGGAGCGGGGACGCTTCCCTCCAAGAGACCCAGTACTTC. It translates to CAISASRRSGDASLQETQYF.

The rearrangement links TRBV5-1 to TRBJ2-7; D may be TRBD1 or TRBD2 (6 bases each). The germline CDR1 and CDR2 sequences are SGHRS and YFSETQ. Trimming shortened V by 4 bases and J by 3 bases, and 11 bases separated the two germline ends. CDR3 length: 13 residues. The CDR3 DNA follows: TGCGCCAGCAGCATTGGAGGGGGCTACGAGCAGTACTTC. As protein: CASSIGGGYEQYF.

The chain uses TRBV9 and TRBJ1-2, with a tentative D call TRBD1 (5 bases). This CDR3 comprises 18 residues. V gave up 4 bases and J gave up 1 base, with 23 bases separating them. Germline CDR1 reads SGDLS; CDR2 reads YYNGEE. The CDR3 nucleotides are TGTGCCAGCAGCTCTAGGGCGAAGGGTACGGGGGATAACTATGGCTACACCTTC. Its translation is CASSSRAKGTGDNYGYTF.

The chain employs TRBV14 and TRBJ2-1; D remains ambiguous. The CDR3 covers 16 residues. Per the germline V gene, CDR1 is SGHDN and CDR2 is FVKESK. Between the trimmed V and J ends, which lost 0 bases and 0 bases, there was a span of 9 bases. CDR3: CASSQEMYSSYNEQFF. The DNA of the CDR3 is TGTGCCAGCAGCCAAGAGATGTACAGCTCCTACAATGAGCAGTTCTTC.

J is TRBJ1-6 and V is TRBV15; tentative D call: TRBD1 (5 bases). CDR1 and CDR2 from the germline V gene are LNHNV and YYDKDF (reference sequence). The CDR3 runs to 14 residues. Trimming removed 1 base from V and 6 bases from J, with 7 bases in between. This CDR3 reads CATSRAGVNSPLHF. In nucleotides, the CDR3 is TGTGCCACCAGCAGAGCGGGGGTTAATTCACCCCTCCACTTT.

This clone was counted only a few times. V gene TRBV7-9 combines with J gene TRBJ2-3; TRBD2 might be the D (5 bases). This CDR3 has 15 residues. Looked up from germline, CDR1 is SEHNR and CDR2 is FQNEAQ (reference sequence). V was trimmed by 1 base and J by 5 bases, leaving 13 bases between them. The DNA for the CDR3 is TGTGCCAGCAGCTTAGGGAGAGGGCAACAAGATACGCAGTATTTT. Translated: CASSLGRGQQDTQYF. Filled out from reference TRBV7-9 and TRBJ2-3, the complete variable domain reads DTGVSQNPRHKITKRGQNVTFRCDPISEHNRLYWYRQTLGQGPEFLTYFQNEAQLEKSRLLSDRFSAERPKGSFSTLEIQRTEQGDSAMYLCASSLGRGQQDTQYFGPGTRLTVL.

The V and J genes are TRBV5-1 and TRBJ2-5; 9 bases align to TRBD1. CDR3 length: 16 residues. The germline V gene has CDR1 SGHRS and CDR2 YFSETQ. V dropped 1 base and J dropped 5; count of bases not matched to a gene: 9. The CDR3 bases are TGCGCCAGCAGCTTGATAGGGACAGGGACGGTGGAGACCCAGTACTTC. This translates into CASSLIGTGTVETQYF.

The rearrangement joins TRBV28 to TRBJ1-2; 7 nucleotides align to TRBD1. Looked up from germline, CDR1 is MDHEN and CDR2 is SYDVKM. The CDR3 length is 14 residues. The J segment lost 3 bases and the V segment lost 4 bases, leaving 5 bases of the junction unmatched. The CDR3 is CASSSQTGYYGYTF. CDR3 sequence (DNA): TGTGCCAGCAGTTCCCAGACAGGGTACTATGGCTACACCTTC.

The chain joins TRBV29-1 to TRBJ1-1; TRBD1 is a possible D gene (5 bases). CDR3 size: 13 residues. The V and J ends lost 1 base and 4 bases respectively, with 10 bases between them. Per the germline V gene, CDR1 is SQVTM and CDR2 is ANQGSEA. The CDR3 protein is CSVEGRDPTEAFF. In DNA form, the CDR3 reads TGCAGCGTTGAAGGTCGGGACCCCACTGAAGCTTTCTTT.

Only one count was recorded for this clone. The chain is built from TRBV5-4 and TRBJ2-3; 9 nucleotides align to TRBD1. Germline trimming cut 4 bases from V and 6 bases from J; bases unmatched to any gene: 12. This CDR3 contains 16 residues. Germline V gene sequence: CDR1 SGHNT, CDR2 YYREEE (reference sequence). The CDR3 region has the DNA TGTGCCAGCAGCCCCTCGGGGACAGGGACCGCGGATACGCAGTATTTT. This encodes CASSPSGTGTADTQYF.

The chain couples TRBV30 to TRBJ1-4; weak D call: TRBD1 (5 bases). Germline V gene data show CDR1 as GTSNPN and CDR2 as SVGIG (reference sequence). V dropped 4 bases and J dropped 10 bases, with 7 bases sitting between them. The CDR3 extends over 10 amino acids. The CDR3 spells CAWMGGKLFF. The CDR3 DNA follows: TGTGCCTGGATGGGGGGAAAACTGTTTTTT.

This chain uses TRBV7-2 with TRBJ2-3; D remains ambiguous. CDR1 SGHTA and CDR2 FQGNSA come from the germline V gene. CDR3 length: 14 residues. Trimming left V 5 bases short and J 9 bases short, with 18 bases between. The CDR3 protein is CASSPRQETGTQYF. Here the CDR3 DNA reads TGTGCCAGCAGCCCCAGGCAGGAAACCGGGACGCAGTATTTT.

This clone was detected only a few times. This chain joins TRBV30 and TRBJ1-4, with D tentatively TRBD1 (5 bases). Germline V gene lookup returns CDR1 GTSNPN and CDR2 SVGIG (reference sequence). Trimming shortened V by 0 bases and J by 5 bases, and 13 bases separated the two germline ends. The CDR3 loop spans 15 amino acids. CDR3 region: CAWSVRGVPNEKLFF. The CDR3 DNA reads TGTGCCTGGAGTGTACGGGGGGTTCCCAATGAAAAACTGTTTTTT.

The chain couples TRBV7-2 to TRBJ1-2; D is ambiguous. Germline CDR1 reads SGHTA; CDR2 reads FQGNSA. The germline V and J ends were trimmed by 3 bases and 10 bases, with 15 bases remaining between them. The CDR3 is 13 amino acids. Here the CDR3 DNA reads TGTGCCAGCAGCTTGCCGGAGGTTAGACACTACACCTTC. Protein product: CASSLPEVRHYTF.

The rearrangement uses TRBV4-3 and TRBJ2-5; D may be TRBD1 or TRBD2 (5 bases each). This CDR3 is 13 amino acids long. Germline CDR1 LGHNA, CDR2 YSLEER. Between the trimmed V and J ends, which lost 3 bases and 5 bases, there was a span of 10 bases. CDR3 protein: CASSQDWGETQYF. CDR3 bases: TGCGCCAGCAGCCAGGATTGGGGGGAGACCCAGTACTTC.

The chain carries TRBV30 and TRBJ1-5; 8 bases are a match to TRBD1. The CDR3 sequence is 12 residues long. Germline V gene data show CDR1 as GTSNPN and CDR2 as SVGIG (reference sequence). With V trimmed by 7 bases and J by 6 bases, 5 bases remained unmatched. The DNA for the CDR3 is TGTGCCTTGGGACAGGCCGGTCAGCCCCAGCATTTT. Protein sequence: CALGQAGQPQHF. Complete variable domain (other parts from reference TRBV30 and TRBJ1-5): SQTIHQWPATLVQPVGSPLSLECTVEGTSNPNLYWYRQAAGRGLQLLFYSVGIGQISSEVPQNLSASRPQDRQFILSSKKLLLSDSGFYLCALGQAGQPQHFGDGTRLSIL.

The genes are TRBV5-1 and TRBJ1-6, with TRBD1 matching over 9 bases. This CDR3 contains 15 residues. Germline-derived CDR1 and CDR2 are SGHRS and YFSETQ. V gave up 2 bases and J gave up 8 bases; unmatched junction bases: 5. CDR3 nucleotide sequence: TGCGCCAGCAGCTTAAAGACAGGGGGAGATTCACCCCTCCACTTT. This encodes CASSLKTGGDSPLHF.